These T cell receptor beta chains were read from a single sample in a study of T-cell memory formation after mild COVID-19. TCRdb recomputed calls from the 5' RACE reads with MiXCR, one row per CDR3 protein. This table holds tens of thousands of distinct CDR3 sequences, around 6.1% found once. The sequenced material came from PBMCs or a T cell subset sorted from them (not recorded which). These receptors all come from an adult who had mild COVID-19 (a few samples of this study predate the infection). Cell type and time point are not known. The CDR3 runs from the conserved cysteine through the conserved F or W. Fields, in order: D gene, V gene, J gene, clone size, CDR3 DNA, CDR3 protein. The D gene is left open where the match is weak. The size of a clone is reported for some rows only, either as once, few or many, or as a class for expanded clones.

d_gene: TRBD1
v_gene: TRBV15
j_gene: TRBJ1-5
abundance: many
CDR3nt: TGTGCCACCAGCGGGGGACAGATTGGCAATCAGCCCCAGCATTTT
CDR3aa: CATSGGQIGNQPQHF

d_gene: .
v_gene: TRBV28
j_gene: TRBJ2-1
abundance: many
CDR3nt: TGTGCCAGCAGTCCGGACGAGAGCCATGAGCAGTTCTTC
CDR3aa: CASSPDESHEQFF

d_gene: TRBD1
v_gene: TRBV20-1
j_gene: TRBJ2-7
abundance: few
CDR3nt: TGCAGTGCTAGCCGGGACAGGTCCTACGAGCAGTACTTC
CDR3aa: CSASRDRSYEQYF

d_gene: .
v_gene: TRBV5-1
j_gene: TRBJ2-2
abundance: many
CDR3nt: TGCGCCAGCAGCTTGAGACGGCCAAACACCGGGGAGCTGTTTTTT
CDR3aa: CASSLRRPNTGELFF

d_gene: .
v_gene: TRBV12-3/TRBV12-4
j_gene: TRBJ2-7
abundance: many
CDR3nt: TGTGCCAGCAGTTTAGTCGGGGAGTTCGAGCAGTACTTC
CDR3aa: CASSLVGEFEQYF

d_gene: .
v_gene: TRBV5-1
j_gene: TRBJ2-2
abundance: .
CDR3nt: TGCGCCAGCAGCGTCGGTAGCGGGGAGCTGTTTTTT
CDR3aa: CASSVGSGELFF

d_gene: TRBD1
v_gene: TRBV6-5
j_gene: TRBJ1-1
abundance: few
CDR3nt: TGTGCCAGCAGTTACACGGGACAGGGGGCTGAAGCTTTCTTT
CDR3aa: CASSYTGQGAEAFF

d_gene: .
v_gene: TRBV7-2
j_gene: TRBJ1-3
abundance: .
CDR3nt: TGTGCCAGCAGCTTAGCTTGGAGCTCTGGAAACACCATATATTTT
CDR3aa: CASSLAWSSGNTIYF

d_gene: .
v_gene: TRBV18
j_gene: TRBJ1-1
abundance: .
CDR3nt: TGTGCCAGCTCACCCTCGTGGGTCGGTCGGGACACTGAAGCTTTCTTT
CDR3aa: CASSPSWVGRDTEAFF

d_gene: TRBD2
v_gene: TRBV20-1
j_gene: TRBJ2-3
abundance: .
CDR3nt: TGCAGTGCCCGAGGGACTAGCGGGGGGCGCACAGATACGCAGTATTTT
CDR3aa: CSARGTSGGRTDTQYF

d_gene: TRBD1
v_gene: TRBV29-1
j_gene: TRBJ2-3
abundance: many
CDR3nt: TGCAGCGTGGACGGGACAGGGTCAACGAATACGCAGTATTTT
CDR3aa: CSVDGTGSTNTQYF

d_gene: TRBD1
v_gene: TRBV9
j_gene: TRBJ2-7
abundance: many
CDR3nt: TGTGCCATAGGGGGCCGGGACGAGCAGTACTTC
CDR3aa: CAIGGRDEQYF

d_gene: TRBD2
v_gene: TRBV6-2/TRBV6-3
j_gene: TRBJ2-3
abundance: once
CDR3nt: TGTGCCAGCAGTTACGGAAACGGGGGGGGAGATACGCAGTATTTT
CDR3aa: CASSYGNGGGDTQYF

d_gene: .
v_gene: TRBV7-9
j_gene: TRBJ2-3
abundance: many
CDR3nt: TGTGCCAGCAGCTTAGCAACTCCCGGGGGCACAGATACGCAGTATTTT
CDR3aa: CASSLATPGGTDTQYF

d_gene: .
v_gene: TRBV7-3
j_gene: TRBJ2-7
abundance: .
CDR3nt: TGTGCCAGCAGCCAGTATAGGGATAGCGAGCAGTACTTC
CDR3aa: CASSQYRDSEQYF

d_gene: .
v_gene: TRBV12-3/TRBV12-4
j_gene: TRBJ2-5
abundance: many
CDR3nt: TGTGCCAGCAGCCGACGACCCGAGGGGGGGACCCAGTACTTC
CDR3aa: CASSRRPEGGTQYF

d_gene: .
v_gene: TRBV7-3
j_gene: TRBJ2-7
abundance: few
CDR3nt: TGTGCCAGCAGCCGCGGGACTGCGGGTTCCGAGCAGTACTTC
CDR3aa: CASSRGTAGSEQYF

d_gene: TRBD1
v_gene: TRBV25-1
j_gene: TRBJ2-1
abundance: many
CDR3nt: TGTGCCAGCAGTGACCGAGGGACAGGGGGAATCTACAATGAGCAGTTCTTC
CDR3aa: CASSDRGTGGIYNEQFF

d_gene: .
v_gene: TRBV6-5
j_gene: TRBJ1-5
abundance: few
CDR3nt: TGTGCCAGCAGGAACGCGGATCGGGGGTTTATTCAGCCCCAGCATTTT
CDR3aa: CASRNADRGFIQPQHF

d_gene: .
v_gene: TRBV6-2/TRBV6-3
j_gene: TRBJ2-2
abundance: few
CDR3nt: TGTGCCAGCAGTTACAGGCCCCCGGGGACCGGGGAGCTGTTTTTT
CDR3aa: CASSYRPPGTGELFF

d_gene: TRBD1
v_gene: TRBV4-2
j_gene: TRBJ1-4
abundance: few
CDR3nt: TGTGCCAGCAGCCAAGATATCGCAGGGGGCGCAGGTGCAACTAATGAAAAACTGTTTTTT
CDR3aa: CASSQDIAGGAGATNEKLFF

d_gene: .
v_gene: TRBV4-3
j_gene: TRBJ2-7
abundance: many
CDR3nt: TGCGCCAGCAGCGAGGGGCCAGGGGCCACCTACGAGCAGTACTTC
CDR3aa: CASSEGPGATYEQYF

d_gene: TRBD2
v_gene: TRBV5-1
j_gene: TRBJ2-6
abundance: many
CDR3nt: TGCGCCAGCAGCTCCCCTAGCGGGGGGGCGTTTGGGGCCAACGTCCTGACTTTC
CDR3aa: CASSSPSGGAFGANVLTF

d_gene: .
v_gene: TRBV20-1
j_gene: TRBJ1-2
abundance: .
CDR3nt: TGCAGTGATGTGTATAGGTATGGCTACACCTTC
CDR3aa: CSDVYRYGYTF

d_gene: .
v_gene: TRBV12-3/TRBV12-4
j_gene: TRBJ1-5
abundance: many
CDR3nt: TGTGCCAGCAGTCGCCAGGAGAATCAGCCCCAGCATTTT
CDR3aa: CASSRQENQPQHF

d_gene: TRBD2
v_gene: TRBV19
j_gene: TRBJ2-1
abundance: many
CDR3nt: TGTGCCAGTAGTAACCGGACTAGCGGTTACAATGAGCAGTTCTTC
CDR3aa: CASSNRTSGYNEQFF

d_gene: TRBD1
v_gene: TRBV10-3
j_gene: TRBJ1-1
abundance: few
CDR3nt: TGTGCCATCAAGGACACAGGGGGCCCGAACACTGAAGCTTTCTTT
CDR3aa: CAIKDTGGPNTEAFF

d_gene: TRBD1
v_gene: TRBV2
j_gene: TRBJ2-7
abundance: many
CDR3nt: TGTGCCAGCAGTATCGACAGGGACGAGCAGTACTTC
CDR3aa: CASSIDRDEQYF

d_gene: TRBD2
v_gene: TRBV20-1
j_gene: TRBJ2-1
abundance: .
CDR3nt: TGCAGTGCTAGACCGGGACTAGGGATCAATGAGCAGTTCTTC
CDR3aa: CSARPGLGINEQFF

d_gene: .
v_gene: TRBV24-1
j_gene: TRBJ1-2
abundance: few
CDR3nt: TGTGCCACCAGCCGGGACAACTATGGCTACACCTTC
CDR3aa: CATSRDNYGYTF

d_gene: .
v_gene: TRBV5-1
j_gene: TRBJ2-1
abundance: medium-sized
CDR3nt: TGCGCCAGCAGCTCTAGCTCCTACAATGAGCAGTTCTTC
CDR3aa: CASSSSSYNEQFF

d_gene: TRBD1
v_gene: TRBV29-1
j_gene: TRBJ1-2
abundance: .
CDR3nt: TGCAGCGCTGAGGACAGGGGAAACTATGGCTACACCTTC
CDR3aa: CSAEDRGNYGYTF

d_gene: TRBD1
v_gene: TRBV15
j_gene: TRBJ2-1
abundance: many
CDR3nt: TGTGCCACCAGCAGAGATCCAGGGGGCTGGAATGAGCAGTTCTTC
CDR3aa: CATSRDPGGWNEQFF

d_gene: .
v_gene: TRBV11-2
j_gene: TRBJ1-1
abundance: few
CDR3nt: TGTGCCAGCAGCTTCTGGGCAGAGGGAGCTTTCTTT
CDR3aa: CASSFWAEGAFF

d_gene: .
v_gene: TRBV6-5
j_gene: TRBJ2-3
abundance: many
CDR3nt: TGTGCCAGCAGTTCCATCGCCGATACGCAGTATTTT
CDR3aa: CASSSIADTQYF

d_gene: TRBD2
v_gene: TRBV5-1
j_gene: TRBJ2-1
abundance: many
CDR3nt: TGCGCCAGCACCCTGGGCGGGAGTTACAATGAGCAGTTCTTC
CDR3aa: CASTLGGSYNEQFF

d_gene: TRBD2
v_gene: TRBV7-6
j_gene: TRBJ2-5
abundance: .
CDR3nt: TGTGCCAGCAGCCAAGGACTAGCGGGGATTAAAGAGACCCAGTACTTC
CDR3aa: CASSQGLAGIKETQYF

d_gene: TRBD1
v_gene: TRBV29-1
j_gene: TRBJ1-1
abundance: few
CDR3nt: TGCAGCGTTCGGACAGGGGGTCGGGCTTTCTTT
CDR3aa: CSVRTGGRAFF

d_gene: TRBD1
v_gene: TRBV7-2
j_gene: TRBJ1-4
abundance: many
CDR3nt: TGTGCCAGCAGCCGACAGGGAGGCGAAAAACTGTTTTTT
CDR3aa: CASSRQGGEKLFF

d_gene: .
v_gene: TRBV5-1
j_gene: TRBJ2-5
abundance: many
CDR3nt: TGCGCCAGCAGACCAGGGGGGGCCCTACAAGAGACCCAGTACTTC
CDR3aa: CASRPGGALQETQYF

d_gene: .
v_gene: TRBV2
j_gene: TRBJ1-1
abundance: few
CDR3nt: TGTGCCAGCAGATTGACGAGAGTGACAGCTCAGGAAGCTTTCTTT
CDR3aa: CASRLTRVTAQEAFF

d_gene: .
v_gene: TRBV12-3/TRBV12-4
j_gene: TRBJ2-5
abundance: few
CDR3nt: TGTGCCAGCAGTATTGAAGCGGTAGGGGAGACCCAGTACTTC
CDR3aa: CASSIEAVGETQYF

d_gene: TRBD2
v_gene: TRBV7-2
j_gene: TRBJ2-7
abundance: many
CDR3nt: TGTGCCAGCAGCTTAACTAGCGGGAATTACGAGCAGTACTTC
CDR3aa: CASSLTSGNYEQYF

d_gene: TRBD1
v_gene: TRBV11-2
j_gene: TRBJ1-2
abundance: few
CDR3nt: TGTGCCAGCAGCTTAGATCCGAGGGGGCAGCATGGCTACACCTTC
CDR3aa: CASSLDPRGQHGYTF

d_gene: .
v_gene: TRBV10-2
j_gene: TRBJ1-1
abundance: .
CDR3nt: TGCGCCAGTACCGTCGGGGGGCAGGGGAACACTGAAGCTTTCTTT
CDR3aa: CASTVGGQGNTEAFF

d_gene: TRBD1
v_gene: TRBV29-1
j_gene: TRBJ1-6
abundance: few
CDR3nt: TGCAGCGCCAGGACAGGGCTTAATTCACCCCTCCACTTT
CDR3aa: CSARTGLNSPLHF

d_gene: TRBD2
v_gene: TRBV27
j_gene: TRBJ2-1
abundance: many
CDR3nt: TGTGCCAGCAGTCTCTCAGCGGGGAACTACAATGAGCAGTTCTTC
CDR3aa: CASSLSAGNYNEQFF

d_gene: TRBD1
v_gene: TRBV7-9
j_gene: TRBJ2-2
abundance: many
CDR3nt: TGTGCCAGCAGCCCCCGGGACAGGGGGCTAAACGGGGAGCTGTTTTTT
CDR3aa: CASSPRDRGLNGELFF

d_gene: TRBD1
v_gene: TRBV11-3
j_gene: TRBJ1-1
abundance: many
CDR3nt: TGTGCCAGCAGCCTCGGACAGGGGAATTTCTTT
CDR3aa: CASSLGQGNFF

d_gene: .
v_gene: TRBV27
j_gene: TRBJ1-6
abundance: few
CDR3nt: TGTGCCAGCAGTCTACGATCCGGGGGTTCCCTCCACTTT
CDR3aa: CASSLRSGGSLHF

d_gene: .
v_gene: TRBV2
j_gene: TRBJ2-5
abundance: .
CDR3nt: TGTGCCAGCAGTGAAGCCGGGGGGTACAGGGGAGAGACCCAGTACTTC
CDR3aa: CASSEAGGYRGETQYF

d_gene: .
v_gene: TRBV7-9
j_gene: TRBJ2-5
abundance: many
CDR3nt: TGTGCCAGCAGCGCCCCCGGGACGGGCGGACTTCAGAACTTC
CDR3aa: CASSAPGTGGLQNF

d_gene: TRBD2
v_gene: TRBV9
j_gene: TRBJ2-3
abundance: many
CDR3nt: TGTGCCAGCAGCGCCCTAAGCGGGAGAAGCACAGATACGCAGTATTTT
CDR3aa: CASSALSGRSTDTQYF

d_gene: TRBD1
v_gene: TRBV6-6
j_gene: TRBJ2-2
abundance: many
CDR3nt: TGTGCCAGCAGTTCTTTGACAGGGGCGAACACCGGGGAGCTGTTTTTT
CDR3aa: CASSSLTGANTGELFF